One sample yielded the 23 T cell receptor beta chains listed below, sequenced in a study of control samples from healthy donors and cancer patients. Assay used: immunoSEQ multiplex PCR; TCRdb lists only in-frame clones, some missing. The table shows 150,000 to 200,000 clones, with 90% to 95% occurring only once. Sample: blood. All receptors derive from a young woman in good health.

The chain joins TRBV6-2 or TRBV6-3 to TRBJ2-1; 7 bases fit TRBD2. The germline CDR1 and CDR2 sequences are MNHEY and SVGEGT. Trimming removed 4 bases from V and 7 bases from J; junction bases left unmatched: 10. The CDR3 loop spans 15 amino acids. CDR3 sequence reads: CASSSTLGEGNEQFF. DNA for the CDR3: TGTGCCAGCAGTTCGACACTAGGGGAGGGGAATGAGCAGTTCTTC.

This clone occurred once. This chain links TRBV5-5 with TRBJ1-3; the D gene is possibly TRBD1 (6 bases). The length of the CDR3 is 14 residues. V was cut by 0 bases and J by 3 bases, with 7 bases left in between. CDR1 is SGHKS, CDR2 YYEKEE, per germline (reference sequence). The CDR3 region has the DNA TGTGCCAGCAGCTTGGCCAGGGGTGGAAACACCATATATTTT. Its protein is CASSLARGGNTIYF.

The genes are TRBV7-9 and TRBJ2-1, with 9 bases fitting TRBD1. V lost 5 bases to trimming and J lost 5 bases; unmatched junction nucleotides: 7. Per the germline V gene, CDR1 is SEHNR and CDR2 is FQNEAQ (reference sequence). The CDR3 length is 15 residues. CDR3 region: CASSPRTGEHNEQFF. CDR3 sequence (DNA): TGTGCCAGCAGCCCCCGGACAGGGGAACACAATGAGCAGTTCTTC.

Only a few counts were recorded for this clone. The V gene is TRBV29-1, the J gene TRBJ1-2, with 10 nucleotides matching TRBD1. This CDR3 region has 12 residues. Trimming at V came to 4 bases and at J to 8 bases, leaving 4 bases not matched to a gene. Germline CDR1 reads SQVTM; CDR2 reads ANQGSEA. The CDR3 loop reads CSVGETGGGYTF. The CDR3 coding sequence is TGCAGCGTTGGGGAGACAGGGGGCGGCTACACCTTC.

The V call is TRBV6-2 or TRBV6-3, the J call TRBJ2-1; 8 bases align to TRBD2. Germline CDR1 and CDR2: MNHEY and SVGEGT. The CDR3 loop spans 16 amino acids. V lost 2 bases and J lost 8; bases outside the gene matches: 11. DNA for the CDR3: TGTGCCAGCAGTTACCTATCCCCGGGAGGGGGGTATGAGCAGTTCTTC. Translating gives CASSYLSPGGGYEQFF.

The chain links TRBV25-1 to TRBJ2-5, with D perhaps TRBD1 (6 bases). The germline V gene has CDR1 MGHDK and CDR2 SYGVNS. The CDR3 extends over 15 amino acids. V was pared by 2 bases and J by 3 bases, with 13 bases between. The chain's CDR3 is CASSEVGGQKETQYF. As DNA, the CDR3 is TGTGCCAGCAGTGAAGTTGGGGGCCAAAAAGAGACCCAGTACTTC. Full variable domain (remainder filled in from reference TRBV25-1 and TRBJ2-5): EADIYQTPRYLVIGTGKKITLECSQTMGHDKMYWYQQDPGMELHLIHYSYGVNSTEKGDLSSESTVSRIRTEHFPLTLESARPSHTSQYLCASSEVGGQKETQYFGPGTRLLVL.

The rearrangement uses TRBV7-2 and TRBJ2-1; D may be TRBD2 (5 bases). Germline CDR1 and CDR2: SGHTA and FQGNSA. Trimming removed 5 bases at V and 6 bases at J, with 20 bases between. The CDR3 sequence is 16 residues long. In nucleotides, the CDR3 is TGTGCCAGCAGCCCCCCCGGCTTAAGAGGGCGCAATGAGCAGTTCTTC. This codes for CASSPPGLRGRNEQFF.

In nucleotides, the CDR3 is TGTGCCAGCAGTCCTAGCGGGGGGAACACCGGGGAGCTGTTTTTT. Translation gives CASSPSGGNTGELFF. The V gene is TRBV7-9, the J gene TRBJ2-2; 10 bases are shared with TRBD2. Germline V CDR1 and CDR2: SEHNR, FQNEAQ (reference sequence). J lost 1 base, V lost 6 bases, and 2 bases had no gene match. The CDR3 is made up of 15 amino acids. The whole variable domain, remainder taken from reference TRBV7-9 and TRBJ2-2, is DTGVSQNPRHKITKRGQNVTFRCDPISEHNRLYWYRQTLGQGPEFLTYFQNEAQLEKSRLLSDRFSAERPKGSFSTLEIQRTEQGDSAMYLCASSPSGGNTGELFFGEGSRLTVL.

The chain links TRBV15 to TRBJ2-1, with 11 bases lining up with TRBD2. Germline CDR1 and CDR2: LNHNV and YYDKDF (reference sequence). V trimming: 1 base; J trimming: 4 bases; junction bases outside the gene matches: 3. The CDR3 runs 16 residues. CDR3 sequence (DNA): TGTGCCACCAGCAGAGGGACTAGCGGGTTTTACAATGAGCAGTTCTTC. Its translation is CATSRGTSGFYNEQFF.

This sequence joins TRBV21-1 and TRBJ2-7. TRBV21-1 is flagged as a pseudogene. The CDR3 contains 15 residues. The CDR3 reads CASSKAFTKEYEQYF. The CDR3 bases are TGTGCCAGCAGCAAAGCGTTTACCAAAGAATACGAGCAGTACTTC.

The rearrangement links TRBV9 to TRBJ2-1; 13 bases map to TRBD2. The trim removed 0 bases at V and 7 bases at J, leaving 10 bases unmatched. From germline, CDR1 is SGDLS and CDR2 YYNGEE. The length of the CDR3 is 18 residues. The DNA for the CDR3 is TGTGCCAGCAGCGTAGAACTAGCGGGAGGGCCGGGGGATAATGAGCAGTTCTTC. Translation: CASSVELAGGPGDNEQFF.

This rearrangement joins TRBV5-1 to TRBJ2-5; D remains ambiguous. The CDR3 length is 13 residues. V lost 2 bases, J lost 5 bases, and 10 bases lay in between. CDR1 SGHRS and CDR2 YFSETQ come from the germline V gene. For the CDR3, the DNA is TGCGCCAGCAGCTTACCCGTGGGGGAGACCCAGTACTTC. This encodes CASSLPVGETQYF.

This clone has just one count. J is TRBJ2-2 and V is TRBV10-1, with D maybe TRBD1 (8 bases). This CDR3 is 16 amino acids long. V shed 6 bases and J shed 6 bases, with 20 bases lying between them. The germline V gene encodes CDR1 WNHNN and CDR2 SYGVQD (reference sequence). CDR3 protein: CASSSGQGGGPGELFF. The CDR3 DNA is TGCGCCAGCAGCTCCGGACAGGGAGGGGGGCCCGGGGAGCTGTTTTTT.

The genes are TRBV7-9 and TRBJ1-3; D is ambiguous. Germline-derived CDR1 and CDR2 are SEHNR and FQNEAQ (reference sequence). The CDR3 extends over 13 amino acids. V was cut by 5 bases and J by 0 bases, with 5 bases left in between. The CDR3 coding sequence is TGTGCCAGCAGCGTTCTCTCTGGAAACACCATATATTTT. Protein sequence: CASSVLSGNTIYF. Supplemented by reference TRBV7-9 and TRBJ1-3, the full variable domain reads DTGVSQNPRHKITKRGQNVTFRCDPISEHNRLYWYRQTLGQGPEFLTYFQNEAQLEKSRLLSDRFSAERPKGSFSTLEIQRTEQGDSAMYLCASSVLSGNTIYFGEGSWLTVV.

The chain couples TRBV2 to TRBJ1-4; D is unclear. The CDR3 has 15 residues. Deletions cut 3 bases from V and 8 bases from J, with 16 bases between. CDR1 and CDR2 (germline): SNHLY, FYNNEI. CDR3 in amino acids: CASSDTGRGEEKLFF. CDR3 sequence (DNA): TGTGCCAGCAGTGACACTGGCCGGGGTGAGGAAAAACTGTTTTTT.

CDR3 amino acids: CASSKDGMNTEAFF. The CDR3 region has the DNA TGCGCCAGCAGCAAGGACGGTATGAACACTGAAGCTTTCTTT. This sequence joins TRBV5-1 and TRBJ1-1; D is ambiguous. The CDR3 has 14 amino acids. V was pared by 4 bases and J by 0 bases, with 10 bases between. Germline lookup yields CDR1 SGHRS and CDR2 YFSETQ.

The chain recombines TRBV5-6 with TRBJ2-1; 7 bases line up with TRBD1. The length of the CDR3 is 17 residues. Trimming at V came to 2 bases and at J to 1 base, leaving 9 bases not matched to a gene. The germline V gene has CDR1 SGHDT and CDR2 YYEEEE. CDR3 residues: CASSLLFDRESYNEQFF. CDR3 DNA sequence: TGTGCCAGCAGCTTACTCTTCGACAGGGAGTCCTACAATGAGCAGTTCTTC.

V gene TRBV10-2 combines with J gene TRBJ2-3; TRBD1 might be the D (6 bases). The V gene lost 7 bases and the J gene lost 0 bases, with 14 bases spanning the gap. The CDR3 spans 15 residues. Germline V CDR1 and CDR2: WSHSY, SAAADI. In nucleotides, the CDR3 is TGCGCCAGCATAGGTGGGACAAAGAGCACAGATACGCAGTATTTT. It translates to CASIGGTKSTDTQYF.

This clone was seen once. The V gene is TRBV9, the J gene TRBJ1-6; 9 nucleotides line up with TRBD1. Germline V gene data show CDR1 as SGDLS and CDR2 as YYNGEE. The CDR3 has 13 residues. The J segment lost 14 bases and the V segment lost 4 bases, leaving 7 bases of the junction unmatched. CDR3 residues: CASSPGQGQSLHF. The CDR3 nucleotides are TGTGCCAGCAGCCCGGGACAGGGTCAATCCCTCCACTTT.

This clone was observed once. J is TRBJ2-7 and V is TRBV7-2; 13 nucleotides agree with TRBD2. V lost 1 base to trimming and J lost 4 bases; unmatched junction nucleotides: 4. Germline V CDR1 and CDR2: SGHTA, FQGNSA. The CDR3 contains 16 residues. In DNA form, the CDR3 reads TGTGCCAGCAGCTTAGGGGGGACTAGCGGGAAATACGAGCAGTACTTC. Its protein is CASSLGGTSGKYEQYF.

The rearrangement links TRBV27 to TRBJ2-7, with a tentative D call TRBD1 (7 bases). Germline-derived CDR1 and CDR2 are MNHEY and SMNVEV (reference sequence). The CDR3 is 16 residues long. Trimming cost V 1 base and J 5 bases, with 18 bases left between them. The CDR3 coding sequence is TGTGCCAGCAGTTTATATGGAGGGGGCGGCAAAAACGAGCAGTACTTC. It codes for CASSLYGGGGKNEQYF.

The V call is TRBV10-3, the J call TRBJ1-2; no clear D. Trimming removed 10 bases at V and 9 bases at J, with 24 bases between. Per the germline V gene, CDR1 is ENHRY and CDR2 is SYGVKD. CDR3 length: 14 amino acids. As DNA, the CDR3 is TGTGCCACGTCAGCGGAGGGCGCGGGTTCGAGCTACACCTTC. Encoded protein: CATSAEGAGSSYTF.

The chain joins TRBV12-2 to TRBJ2-3; the D segment call TRBD2 is taken from the table without a DNA check. TRBV12-2 is a recognized pseudogene. The CDR3 is 16 amino acids. The CDR3 nucleotides are TGTGCAAGTAATCAGCACGAGCGGGAGAGGGCAGATACGCAGTATTTT. Translation gives CASNQHERERADTQYF.